One and the same sample provided the 7 T cell receptor beta chains below, sequenced in a study of blood T cell repertoires in COVID-19. Libraries were prepared by immunoSEQ multiplex PCR; TCRdb keeps only in-frame clonotypes and omits some of them. The profile shows 70,000 to 95,000 clones, about 90% of them singletons. The sequencing sample was made of peripheral blood. The receptor source for this set is a woman older than 75 with acute or convalescent COVID-19.

This clone came up a few times. The chain's CDR3 is CASSLRERHPQHF. The CDR3 DNA follows: TGCGCCAGCAGCCTTCGAGAAAGACATCCACAGCATTTT. The chain is built from TRBV4-3 and TRBJ1-5; D gene uncertain. CDR3 size: 13 residues. Germline CDR1 is LGHNA and CDR2 is YSLEER. The ends were cut back, 4 bases at V and 13 bases at J, with 17 bases in the middle.

In its sample, this clone is medium-sized. The V gene is TRBV20-1, the J gene TRBJ1-6; D call uncertain. Germline V lookup: CDR1 DFQATT, CDR2 SNEGSKA (reference sequence). This CDR3 comprises 11 residues. V was trimmed by 1 base and J by 7 bases, leaving 2 bases between them. DNA of the CDR3: TGCAGTGCTAGAGTAAATTCACCCCTCCACTTT. This encodes CSARVNSPLHF.

V usage is TRBV5-6 and J usage is TRBJ1-6; 11 bases map to TRBD1. This CDR3 has 16 residues. CDR1 and CDR2 from the germline V gene are SGHDT and YYEEEE. V lost 3 bases, J lost 9 bases, and 8 bases stayed unmatched. The CDR3 nucleotides are TGTGCCAGCAGCTACAGTGGACAGGGGGCCCGTTCACCCCTCCACTTT. Translated: CASSYSGQGARSPLHF.

The chain links TRBV18 to TRBJ1-5; TRBD1 matches at 7 bases. Germline V gene sequence: CDR1 KGHSH, CDR2 LQKENI. The V segment lost 1 base and the J segment 4 bases; nucleotides outside the gene matches: 4. The CDR3 has 15 amino acids. This CDR3 reads CASSPQGAGNQPQHF. The CDR3 nucleotides are TGTGCCAGCTCACCACAGGGGGCGGGGAATCAGCCCCAGCATTTT.

The gene calls are TRBV5-8 and TRBJ2-1; a possible D gene is TRBD1 (5 bases). V lost 2 bases to trimming and J lost 7 bases, with 16 bases between them. The CDR3 totals 15 residues. Germline V gene data show CDR1 as SGHTS and CDR2 as YDEGEE. CDR3 region: CASSFGQGHGNEQFF. The CDR3 bases are TGTGCCAGCAGCTTTGGGCAGGGTCACGGTAATGAGCAGTTCTTC.

V usage is TRBV10-3 and J usage is TRBJ2-1; a weak D match, TRBD2 (5 bases). The V end lost 4 bases, the J end lost 8 bases, and 9 bases lay between the germline ends. The CDR3 runs 12 residues. Germline loops: CDR1 ENHRY, CDR2 SYGVKD. The CDR3 sequence is CAISVEGYEQFF. CDR3 nucleotides: TGTGCCATCAGTGTTGAGGGCTATGAGCAGTTCTTC.

The chain combines TRBV4-2 with TRBJ1-1; D is unresolved. CDR1 is LGHNA, CDR2 YNFKEQ, per germline. The germline V and J ends were trimmed by 3 bases and 4 bases, with 9 bases remaining between them. This CDR3 has 13 residues. CDR3 sequence reads: CASSHPGSTEAFF. CDR3 in DNA: TGTGCCAGCAGCCACCCCGGGTCCACTGAAGCTTTCTTT.